What follows are 14 T cell receptor beta chains derived from one specimen sequenced in a study of TIL therapy for anti-PD-1-resistant metastatic lung cancer. Time point here: pre-treatment sample, taken before nivolumab and TIL therapy. Tumor tissue came from excised metastases, mostly pleural nodules or supraclavicular lymph nodes. The immunoSEQ assay was v3. Method: immunoSEQ multiplex PCR; TCRdb's copy keeps in-frame clones and lacks some. The data contain 95,000 or so clones, about three fifths of them singletons. The specimen was tumor tissue, collected at baseline. The receptor set was obtained from a person aged 25 to 80 with non-small cell lung cancer.

This sequence joins TRBV7-8 and TRBJ1-1; D might be TRBD1 (5 bases). With 3 bases removed from V and 5 bases from J, the gap between germline ends came to 19 bases. The CDR3 totals 16 residues. Germline CDR1 reads SGHVS; CDR2 reads FQNEAQ. For the CDR3, the DNA is TGTGCCAGCAGCTTCCTTGGGGCCCTAGGGGATACTGAAGCTTTCTTT. Translation: CASSFLGALGDTEAFF.

A single count supports this clone. The chain is built from TRBV4-1 and TRBJ1-1; no clear D. Germline-derived CDR1 and CDR2 are MGHRA and YSYEKL. V lost 3 bases to trimming and J lost 0 bases, with 20 bases between them. The CDR3 loop spans 18 amino acids. The CDR3 bases are TGCGCCAGCAGCCATGCACAAAGACTAACCTACATGAACACTGAAGCTTTCTTT. It specifies CASSHAQRLTYMNTEAFF.

CDR3 loop: CASSLAQTGPRYGYTF. The CDR3 DNA follows: TGTGCCAGCAGCTTAGCCCAGACAGGGCCGAGGTATGGCTACACCTTC. This chain links TRBV7-2 with TRBJ1-2, with 7 bases that match TRBD1. Per germline, CDR1 SGHTA and CDR2 FQGNSA. The CDR3 has 16 residues. V was pared by 0 bases and J by 5 bases, with 9 bases of the junction left unmatched.

The CDR3 here is CASSFGANTGELFF. The CDR3 DNA sequence: TGTGCCAGCAGCTTCGGTGCGAACACCGGGGAGCTGTTTTTT. The chain joins TRBV11-3 to TRBJ2-2, with unresolved D. CDR1 and CDR2 from the germline V gene are SGHNT and YENEEA. The CDR3 is made up of 14 amino acids. Between the trimmed V and J ends, which lost 3 bases and 0 bases, there was a span of 5 bases.

This chain connects TRBV19 to TRBJ2-7; weak D call: TRBD1 (5 bases). This CDR3 has 14 residues. Trimming removed 7 bases at V and 6 bases at J, with 19 bases between. Germline CDR1 LNHDA, CDR2 SQIVND (reference sequence). The CDR3 coding sequence is TGTGCCAGTAACTCGCAGGGTGGCTTTGGCGAGCAGTACTTC. It translates to CASNSQGGFGEQYF.

This clone showed up just a few times. The chain employs TRBV5-5 and TRBJ2-5, with a weak D call TRBD1 (7 bases). Germline V CDR1 and CDR2: SGHKS, YYEKEE (reference sequence). The CDR3 is made up of 13 amino acids. The V end was cut by 10 bases, the J end by 4 bases, with 17 bases between. Here the CDR3 reads CAGARGDAETQYF. DNA of the CDR3: TGTGCCGGAGCCAGGGGGGATGCAGAGACCCAGTACTTC.

The gene calls are TRBV7-8 and TRBJ2-5, with a tentative D call TRBD2 (5 bases). The V gene's germline CDR1 is SGHVS and CDR2 FQNEAQ. Trimming cost V 5 bases and J 1 base, with 14 bases left between them. The length of the CDR3 is 15 residues. The CDR3 region is CASSRPWELQETQYF. The CDR3 nucleotides are TGTGCCAGCAGCCGACCATGGGAGCTCCAAGAGACCCAGTACTTC. Filled out from reference TRBV7-8 and TRBJ2-5, the complete variable domain reads GAGVSQSPRYKVAKRGQDVALRCDPISGHVSLFWYQQALGQGPEFLTYFQNEAQLDKSGLPSDRFFAERPEGSVSTLKIQRTQQEDSAVYLCASSRPWELQETQYFGPGTRLLVL.

This chain joins TRBV7-9 and TRBJ2-2; 8 nucleotides line up with TRBD2. From germline, CDR1 is SEHNR and CDR2 FQNEAQ (reference sequence). V shed 3 bases and J 1 base; nucleotides not matched to a gene: 13. This CDR3 region has 19 residues. CDR3 sequence (DNA): TGTGCCAGCAGCTTTGTCAGCGGGGGAAGTGCGTTGAACACCGGGGAGCTGTTTTTT. Amino acid sequence: CASSFVSGGSALNTGELFF.

This clone turned up a few times. CDR3 loop: CSVEDGRESSYNEQFF. CDR3 DNA sequence: TGCAGCGTTGAAGATGGGCGGGAGAGCTCCTACAATGAGCAGTTCTTC. The chain uses TRBV29-1 and TRBJ2-1; 7 bases are a match to TRBD2. The trim removed 0 bases at V and 0 bases at J, leaving 5 bases unmatched. Germline V gene data show CDR1 as SQVTM and CDR2 as ANQGSEA. The CDR3 is made up of 16 amino acids.

The chain couples TRBV11-2 to TRBJ2-1; D ambiguous. The CDR3 consists of 13 residues. The germline gives CDR1 SGHAT, CDR2 FQNNGV. V dropped 2 bases and J dropped 4 bases, with 6 bases sitting between them. DNA for the CDR3: TGTGCCAGCAGCTTATTCGGGTACAATGAGCAGTTCTTC. It codes for CASSLFGYNEQFF.

The chain employs TRBV5-5 and TRBJ1-1; D remains unclear. Germline V gene sequence: CDR1 SGHKS, CDR2 YYEKEE (reference sequence). This CDR3 region has 12 residues. V lost 4 bases and J 5 bases, leaving 9 bases between the germline ends. The chain's CDR3 is CASSPIATEAFF. The CDR3 coding sequence is TGTGCCAGCAGCCCGATTGCGACTGAAGCTTTCTTT.

This clone showed up just a few times. This chain connects TRBV7-3 to TRBJ2-4; TRBD1 might be the D (7 bases). Germline V gives CDR1 SGHTA, CDR2 FQGTGA. Trimming pared 1 base from V and 0 bases from J, leaving 22 bases between. The CDR3 runs to 20 residues. The CDR3: CASSLKGQGGPPLAKNIQYF. The DNA for the CDR3 is TGTGCCAGCAGCTTAAAGGGGCAGGGGGGACCCCCTTTAGCCAAAAACATTCAGTACTTC.

The gene calls are TRBV28 and TRBJ1-2; no clear D. Per germline, CDR1 MDHEN and CDR2 SYDVKM. Trimming removed 4 bases from V and 8 bases from J, with 17 bases in between. This CDR3 is built from 14 residues. The CDR3 region is CASSSPTLTMGYTF. The CDR3 DNA reads as TGTGCCAGCAGTTCCCCGACTCTAACTATGGGCTACACCTTC.

The rearrangement links TRBV6-2 or TRBV6-3 to TRBJ2-1; 7 bases fit TRBD1. Germline V gene data show CDR1 as MNHEY and CDR2 as SVGEGT. The CDR3 has 12 amino acids. V gave up 4 bases and J gave up 8 bases; unmatched junction bases: 2. The CDR3 bases are TGTGCCAGCAGTTTTAGGGGGCATGAGCAGTTCTTC. Its translation: CASSFRGHEQFF.